This paragraph covers one TCR beta chain sequence. The CDR3 has 13 residues. Germline CDR1 MNHEY, CDR2 SVGAGI. V lost 6 bases to trimming and J lost 11 bases, with 14 bases between them. This sample was taken from a study of blood T cell repertoires in COVID-19. Measured with immunoSEQ multiplex PCR; TCRdb has only the in-frame clones, and not every one. This sample has 130,000 to 150,000 clones, with over 75% found just once. V gene TRBV6-5 combines with J gene TRBJ1-6, with D possibly TRBD1 on 5 matching bases. The sample taken for sequencing was peripheral blood. The sequence came from a woman aged 50 to 60 with acute or convalescent COVID-19. As DNA, the CDR3 is TGTGCCAGCAGCCGGACACCCGCGACACCCCTCCACTTT. It codes for CASSRTPATPLHF.